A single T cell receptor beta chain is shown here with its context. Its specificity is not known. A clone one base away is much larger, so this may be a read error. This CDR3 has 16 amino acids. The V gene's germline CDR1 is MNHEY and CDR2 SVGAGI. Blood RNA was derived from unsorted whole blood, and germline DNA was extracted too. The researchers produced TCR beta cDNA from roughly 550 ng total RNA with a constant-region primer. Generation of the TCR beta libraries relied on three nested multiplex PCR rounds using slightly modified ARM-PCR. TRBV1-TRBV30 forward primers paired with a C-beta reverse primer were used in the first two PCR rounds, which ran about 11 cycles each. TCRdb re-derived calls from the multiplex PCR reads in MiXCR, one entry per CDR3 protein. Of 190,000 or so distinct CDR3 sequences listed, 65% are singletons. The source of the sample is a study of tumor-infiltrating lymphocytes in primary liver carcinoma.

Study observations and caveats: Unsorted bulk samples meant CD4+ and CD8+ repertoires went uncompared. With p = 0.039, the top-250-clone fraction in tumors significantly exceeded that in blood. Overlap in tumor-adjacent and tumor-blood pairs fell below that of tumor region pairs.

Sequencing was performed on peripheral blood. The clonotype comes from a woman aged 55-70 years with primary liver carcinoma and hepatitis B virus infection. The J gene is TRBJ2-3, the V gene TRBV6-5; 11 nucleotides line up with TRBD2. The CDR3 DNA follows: TGTGCCAGCAGTTACTTGGCTAGCGGGAGGACAGATACGCGGTATTTT. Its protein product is CASSYLASGRTDTRYF.